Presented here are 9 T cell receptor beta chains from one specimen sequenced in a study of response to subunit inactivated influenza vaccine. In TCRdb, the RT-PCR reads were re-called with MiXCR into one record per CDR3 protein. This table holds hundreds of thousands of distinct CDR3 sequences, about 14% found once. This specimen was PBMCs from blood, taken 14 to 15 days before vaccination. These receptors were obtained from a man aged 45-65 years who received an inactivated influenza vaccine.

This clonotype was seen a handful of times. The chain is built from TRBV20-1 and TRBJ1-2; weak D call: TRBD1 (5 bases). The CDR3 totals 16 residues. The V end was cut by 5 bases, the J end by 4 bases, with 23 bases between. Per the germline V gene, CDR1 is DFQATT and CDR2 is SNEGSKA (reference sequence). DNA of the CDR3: TGCAGTGCTCCTCGAGAGGGACCCCCTCGCGGCTATGGCTACACCTTC. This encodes CSAPREGPPRGYGYTF.

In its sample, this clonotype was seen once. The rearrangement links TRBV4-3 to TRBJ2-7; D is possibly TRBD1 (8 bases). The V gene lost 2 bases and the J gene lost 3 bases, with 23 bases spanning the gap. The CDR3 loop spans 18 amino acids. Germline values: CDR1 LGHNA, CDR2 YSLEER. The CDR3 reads CASSQMKGQEAGDYEQYF. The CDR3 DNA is TGCGCCAGCAGCCAAATGAAGGGACAGGAGGCGGGGGACTACGAGCAGTACTTC.

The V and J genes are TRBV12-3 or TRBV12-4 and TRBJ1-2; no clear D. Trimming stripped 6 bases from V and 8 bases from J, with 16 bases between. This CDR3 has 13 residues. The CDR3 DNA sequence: TGTGCCAGCAGCCGAGGGCCCCCACGAGGCTACACCTTC. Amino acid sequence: CASSRGPPRGYTF.

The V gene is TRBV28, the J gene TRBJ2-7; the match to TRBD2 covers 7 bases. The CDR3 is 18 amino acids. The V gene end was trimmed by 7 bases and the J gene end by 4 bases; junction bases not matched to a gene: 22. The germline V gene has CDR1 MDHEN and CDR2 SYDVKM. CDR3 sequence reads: CASKGFYAGEEDRYEQYF. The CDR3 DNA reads TGTGCCAGCAAGGGCTTTTACGCGGGAGAAGAGGACCGATACGAGCAGTACTTC.

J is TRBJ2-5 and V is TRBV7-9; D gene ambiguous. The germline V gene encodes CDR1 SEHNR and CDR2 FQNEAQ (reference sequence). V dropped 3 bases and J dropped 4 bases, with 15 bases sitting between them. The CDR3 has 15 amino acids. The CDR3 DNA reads TGTGCCAGCAGCTTGATTCTCGACTGGGGAGAGACCCAGTACTTC. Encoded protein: CASSLILDWGETQYF.

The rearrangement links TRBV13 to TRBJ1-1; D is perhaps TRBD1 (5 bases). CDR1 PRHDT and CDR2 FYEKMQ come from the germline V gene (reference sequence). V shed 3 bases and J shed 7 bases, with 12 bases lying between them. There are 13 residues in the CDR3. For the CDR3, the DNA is TGTGCCAGCAGCTTTAGACAGCTCTATGAAGCTTTCTTT. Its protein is CASSFRQLYEAFF. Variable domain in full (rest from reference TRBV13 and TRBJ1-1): AAGVIQSPRHLIKEKRETATLKCYPIPRHDTVYWYQQGPGQDPQFLISFYEKMQSDKGSIPDRFSAQQFSDYHSELNMSSLELGDSALYFCASSFRQLYEAFFGQGTRLTVV.

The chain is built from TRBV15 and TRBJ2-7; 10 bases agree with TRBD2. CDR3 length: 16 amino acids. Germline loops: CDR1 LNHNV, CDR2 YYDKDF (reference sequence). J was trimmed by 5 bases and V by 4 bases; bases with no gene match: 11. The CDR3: CATSISLAGDSNEQYF. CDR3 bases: TGTGCCACCAGCATCAGCCTAGCGGGAGATTCTAACGAGCAGTACTTC.

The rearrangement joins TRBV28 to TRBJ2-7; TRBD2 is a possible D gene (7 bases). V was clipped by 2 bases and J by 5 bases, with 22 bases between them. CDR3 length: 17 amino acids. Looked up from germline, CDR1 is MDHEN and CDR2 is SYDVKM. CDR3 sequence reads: CASSLDDRGALIDEQYF. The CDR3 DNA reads TGTGCCAGCAGTTTAGATGATCGGGGGGCGCTTATCGACGAGCAGTACTTC.

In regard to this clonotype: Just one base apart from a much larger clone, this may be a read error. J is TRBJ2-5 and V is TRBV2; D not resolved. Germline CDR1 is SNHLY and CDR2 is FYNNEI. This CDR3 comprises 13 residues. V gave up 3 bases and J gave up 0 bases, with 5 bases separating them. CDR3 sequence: CASSDGYQETQYF. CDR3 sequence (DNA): TGTGCCAGCAGTGATGGGTACCAAGAGACCCAGTACTTC. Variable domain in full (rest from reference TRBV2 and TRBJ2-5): EPEVTQTPSHQVTQMGQEVILRCVPISNHLYFYWYRQILGQKVEFLVSFYNNEISEKSEIFDDQFSVERPDGSNFTLKIRSTKLEDSAMYFCASSDGYQETQYFGPGTRLLVL.